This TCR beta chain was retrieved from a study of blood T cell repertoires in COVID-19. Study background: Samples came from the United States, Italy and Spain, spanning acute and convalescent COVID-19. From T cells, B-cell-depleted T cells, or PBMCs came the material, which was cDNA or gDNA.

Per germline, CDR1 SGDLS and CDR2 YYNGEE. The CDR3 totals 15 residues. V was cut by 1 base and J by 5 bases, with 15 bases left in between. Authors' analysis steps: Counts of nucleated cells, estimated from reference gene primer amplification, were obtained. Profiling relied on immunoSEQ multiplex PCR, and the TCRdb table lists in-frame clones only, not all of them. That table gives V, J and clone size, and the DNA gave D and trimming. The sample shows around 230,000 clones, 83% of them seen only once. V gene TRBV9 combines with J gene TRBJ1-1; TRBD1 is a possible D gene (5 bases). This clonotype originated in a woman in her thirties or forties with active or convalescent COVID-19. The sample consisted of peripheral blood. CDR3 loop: CASSVFPGFDTEAFF. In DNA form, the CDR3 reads TGTGCCAGCAGCGTATTTCCAGGGTTTGATACTGAAGCTTTCTTT.